The 3 T cell receptor beta chains listed next were all sequenced from one sample in a study of blood T cell repertoires in COVID-19. Some clones are missing from TCRdb's copy, which holds only in-frame ones; the method was immunoSEQ multiplex PCR. The data contain about 100,000 clones, more than 70% of them singletons. Sequences were obtained from peripheral blood. The receptors were sampled from a man in his fifties or sixties with active or convalescent COVID-19.

This clone was seen a single time. This chain links TRBV19 with TRBJ2-1, with 7 bases fitting TRBD1. CDR3 length: 14 amino acids. Germline CDR1 is LNHDA and CDR2 is SQIVND (reference sequence). The ends lost 3 bases at V and 5 bases at J; junction bases unmatched: 4. The CDR3 here is CASSMGQLDNEQFF. CDR3 nucleotide sequence: TGTGCCAGTAGTATGGGACAGCTAGACAATGAGCAGTTCTTC.

The chain joins TRBV6-5 to TRBJ2-1; 11 bases line up with TRBD2. The junction had 3 bases not matched to a gene; V was cut back by 4 bases and J by 4 bases. The CDR3 covers 15 residues. Germline CDR1 reads MNHEY; CDR2 reads SVGAGI. The CDR3 is CASSLTSGSYNEQFF. CDR3 DNA sequence: TGTGCCAGCAGTTTAACTAGCGGGAGTTACAATGAGCAGTTCTTC.

This clone came up a few times. The chain combines TRBV28 with TRBJ1-2; possible D gene TRBD1, 5 bases. Deletions cut 8 bases from V and 4 bases from J, with 14 bases between. The CDR3 runs to 13 residues. Looked up from germline, CDR1 is MDHEN and CDR2 is SYDVKM. CDR3 sequence (DNA): TGTGCCAGCGGGGCAGGCGGAATCTATGGCTACACCTTC. This sequence encodes CASGAGGIYGYTF.